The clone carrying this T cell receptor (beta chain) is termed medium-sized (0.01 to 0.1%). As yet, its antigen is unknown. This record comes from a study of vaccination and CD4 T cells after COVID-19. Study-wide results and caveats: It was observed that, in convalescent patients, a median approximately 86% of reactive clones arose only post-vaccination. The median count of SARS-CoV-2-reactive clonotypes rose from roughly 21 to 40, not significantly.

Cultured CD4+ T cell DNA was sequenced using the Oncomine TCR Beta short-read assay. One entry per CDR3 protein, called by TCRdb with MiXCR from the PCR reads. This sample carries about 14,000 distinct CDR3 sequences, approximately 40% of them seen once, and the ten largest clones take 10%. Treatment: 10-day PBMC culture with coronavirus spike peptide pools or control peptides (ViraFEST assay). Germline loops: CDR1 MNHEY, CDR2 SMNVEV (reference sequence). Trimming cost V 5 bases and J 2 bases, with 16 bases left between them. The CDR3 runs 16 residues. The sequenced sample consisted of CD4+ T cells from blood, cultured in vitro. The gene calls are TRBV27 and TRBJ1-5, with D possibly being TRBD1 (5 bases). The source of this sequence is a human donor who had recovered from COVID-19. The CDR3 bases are TGTGCCAGCAGTAAAACACTAGGAGGGGGCAATCAGCCCCAGCATTTT. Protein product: CASSKTLGGGNQPQHF.